This T cell receptor beta chain is from a study of blood T cell repertoires in COVID-19. Study as a whole: From the United States, Italy and Spain came samples of acute and convalescent COVID-19. The cDNA or gDNA used as material had been derived from T cells, B-cell-depleted T cells, or PBMCs.

Authors' processing steps: How many nucleated cells were present was estimated from reference gene primer amplification. Method: immunoSEQ multiplex PCR; TCRdb's copy keeps in-frame clones and lacks some. V, J and clone size are those of that table, while D and trimming were read from the DNA. The data contain some 340,000 clones, less than 85% of them singletons. Germline CDR1 and CDR2: LGHDT and YNNKEL (reference sequence). This CDR3 spans 14 amino acids. The junction had 3 bases not matched to a gene; V was cut back by 6 bases and J by 3 bases. This sequence originates from a woman between 18 and 30 years old with acute or convalescent COVID-19. The sample comprised peripheral blood. The gene calls are TRBV3-1 (or the pseudogene TRBV3-2) and TRBJ2-3; 10 nucleotides line up with TRBD1. As DNA, the CDR3 is TGTGCCAGCAGGGGACAGGGGCGGACAGATACGCAGTATTTT. This encodes CASRGQGRTDTQYF.